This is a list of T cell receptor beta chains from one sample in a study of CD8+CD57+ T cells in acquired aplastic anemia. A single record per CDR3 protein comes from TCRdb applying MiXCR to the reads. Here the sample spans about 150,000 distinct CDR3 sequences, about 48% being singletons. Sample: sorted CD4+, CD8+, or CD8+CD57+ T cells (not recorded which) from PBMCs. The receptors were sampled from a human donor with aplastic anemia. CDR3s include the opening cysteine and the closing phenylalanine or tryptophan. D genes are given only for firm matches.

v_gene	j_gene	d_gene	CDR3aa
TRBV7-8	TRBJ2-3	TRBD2	CASNPRNGLAGTDTQYF
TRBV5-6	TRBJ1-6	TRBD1	CASSGTRDRGSYSPLHF
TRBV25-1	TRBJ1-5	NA	CASYDGYSNQPQHF
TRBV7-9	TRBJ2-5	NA	CASSLIGSPQETQYF
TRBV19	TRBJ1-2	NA	CASSIERAEAGYTF
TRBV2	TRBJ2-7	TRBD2	CASSVSGSHYEQYF
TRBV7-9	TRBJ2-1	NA	CASSLQGWEQFF
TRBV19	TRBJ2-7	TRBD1	CASTSLQGASYEQYF
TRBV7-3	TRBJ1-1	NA	CASSLIVGPRGGAAFF
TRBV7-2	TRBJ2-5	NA	CASSLAAGSYETQYF
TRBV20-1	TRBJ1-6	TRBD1	CSARVIGGTGNSPLHF
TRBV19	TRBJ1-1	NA	CATFPAGYSGLNTEAFF
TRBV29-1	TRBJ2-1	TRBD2	CSVALAGGYNEQFF
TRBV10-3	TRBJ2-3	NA	CAINTNTDTQYF
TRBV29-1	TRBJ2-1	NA	CSVDWGGEQFF
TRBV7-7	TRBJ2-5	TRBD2	CASSPTGGQRETQYF
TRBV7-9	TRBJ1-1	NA	CASSLGGVGTEAFF
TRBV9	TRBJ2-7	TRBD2	CASSVGGGSPYEQYF
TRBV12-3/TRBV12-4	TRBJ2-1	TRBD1	CASSLPKRDRARGSYNEQFF
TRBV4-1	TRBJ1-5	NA	CASSLRQASNQPQHF
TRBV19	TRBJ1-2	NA	CASSSSGLGYTF
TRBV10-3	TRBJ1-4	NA	CAISEFVQGHRGNEKLFF
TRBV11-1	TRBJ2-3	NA	CASSPPLGLSSDTQYF
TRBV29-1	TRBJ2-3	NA	CSVSTKGLSTDTQYF
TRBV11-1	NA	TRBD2	CASSHWTSGEHETQYF
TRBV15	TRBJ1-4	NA	CATSRDNEKLFF
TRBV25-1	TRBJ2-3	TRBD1	CASSENRQGWSTDTQYF
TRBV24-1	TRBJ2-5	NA	CATSGSYQGETQYF
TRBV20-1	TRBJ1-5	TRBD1	CSARAGGSNQPQHF
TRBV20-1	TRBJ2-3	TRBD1	CSARDGTADGDTQYF
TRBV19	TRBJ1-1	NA	CASSMTAEAFF
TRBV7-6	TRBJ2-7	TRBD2	CASSLGVAGEGEQYF
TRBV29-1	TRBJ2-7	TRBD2	CSVSGTILYEQYF